The 23 T cell receptor beta chains reported below all come from one sample, sequenced in a study of regulatory T cells in long-lasting Graves disease. Time point: newly diagnosed GD, antithyroid drugs for less than 3 months. PBMCs were the source of the RNA used for TCR sequencing. Through Arm-PCR of CDR3 regions and iRepertoire HTBI primers, TCR beta libraries were built. Each CDR3 protein is one row after TCRdb ran MiXCR on the multiplex PCR reads. The sample has about 560,000 distinct CDR3 sequences; 15% to 20% are singletons. These data also featured in a second study, about T cells in Graves' hyperthyroidism and ophthalmopathy.

Material: peripheral blood mononuclear cells (PBMCs), obtained at new diagnosis, from a patient treated with antithyroid drugs. The receptors were gathered from a man aged 18 to 30 with Graves disease.

This clonotype occurred a few times. V and J are TRBV28 and TRBJ2-3, with a possible D match to TRBD2 (6 bases). Germline CDR1 MDHEN, CDR2 SYDVKM. The CDR3 has 17 amino acids. Trimming took off 4 bases at V and 2 bases at J, with 19 bases between the two ends. The CDR3 DNA is TGTGCCAGCAGTTATCTAGCGAGAGGGTGGAACACAGATACGCAGTATTTT. Its protein is CASSYLARGWNTDTQYF.

This clonotype was observed a handful of times. The chain uses TRBV4-1 and TRBJ2-7, with D possibly TRBD1 on 5 matching bases. The CDR3 loop spans 15 amino acids. CDR1 is MGHRA and CDR2 is YSYEKL in the germline V gene. Deletions cut 2 bases from V and 3 bases from J, with 14 bases between. CDR3 bases: TGCGCCAGCAGCCAACCCAGGGCGCCTATCTACGAGCAGTACTTC. Residues: CASSQPRAPIYEQYF.

This clonotype was picked up a small number of times. V usage is TRBV5-1 and J usage is TRBJ2-7; D gene uncertain. The V and J ends lost 0 bases and 0 bases respectively, with 16 bases between them. From germline, CDR1 is SGHRS and CDR2 YFSETQ. The length of the CDR3 is 17 residues. The CDR3 loop is CASSLELGGPLSYEQYF. In nucleotides, the CDR3 is TGCGCCAGCAGCTTGGAATTAGGCGGCCCGCTCTCCTACGAGCAGTACTTC.

Many counts were recorded for this clonotype. The gene calls are TRBV20-1 and TRBJ2-5; D possibly corresponds to TRBD1 (6 bases). CDR1 is DFQATT, CDR2 SNEGSKA, per germline (reference sequence). V was pared by 6 bases and J by 1 base, with 12 bases between. This CDR3 is 13 amino acids long. In DNA form, the CDR3 reads TGCAGTGCACCACGGGACACCCAAGAGACCCAGTACTTC. This translates into CSAPRDTQETQYF.

V usage is TRBV2 and J usage is TRBJ1-1, with 7 bases lining up with TRBD1. Germline lookup yields CDR1 SNHLY and CDR2 FYNNEI. The CDR3 runs to 11 residues. Losses at the gene ends were 10 bases for V and 7 bases for J; bases not matched to a gene: 6. The CDR3 nucleotides are TGTGCCACCGAGGGGGCAATTGAAGCTTTCTTT. Translated: CATEGAIEAFF.

This clonotype counts as medium-sized. The chain carries TRBV12-3 or TRBV12-4 and TRBJ1-3, with unresolved D. This CDR3 has 12 amino acids. Deletions cut 6 bases from V and 3 bases from J, with 6 bases between. The CDR3 DNA follows: TGTGCCAGCAGCAACAGTGGAAACACCATATATTTT. Amino acids: CASSNSGNTIYF.

This clonotype was observed a few times. The genes are TRBV12-3 or TRBV12-4 and TRBJ2-1; weak D call: TRBD2 (6 bases). The CDR3 contains 19 residues. V lost 6 bases and J 0 bases, leaving 24 bases between the germline ends. The DNA of the CDR3 is TGTGCCAGCAGCCCAAGGGACTCCAGGGTTACGAGCTCCTACAATGAGCAGTTCTTC. It specifies CASSPRDSRVTSSYNEQFF.

This clonotype was picked up a small number of times. A single base separates this from a much larger clone, so it may be a read error. The chain has TRBV12-3 or TRBV12-4 and TRBJ2-7; no clear D. CDR3 length: 14 amino acids. CDR3 bases: TGTGCCAACAGTCCGGGTGTCCGTCGCTACGAGCAGTACTTC. Protein sequence: CANSPGVRRYEQYF.

Many counts were recorded for this clonotype. The chain is built from TRBV27 and TRBJ1-1; 7 nucleotides agree with TRBD1. V dropped 8 bases and J dropped 6; count of bases not matched to a gene: 12. This CDR3 has 14 residues. Germline V CDR1 and CDR2: MNHEY, SMNVEV (reference sequence). The CDR3, as DNA: TGTGCCAGCCCCACTTTACAGGGGAGGGCTGAAGCTTTCTTT. Its translation: CASPTLQGRAEAFF.

Many counts were recorded for this clonotype. The J gene is TRBJ2-7, the V gene TRBV6-9, with D hard to call. Germline assignment: CDR1 MNHGY and CDR2 SVAAGI. V lost 3 bases, J lost 7 bases, and 19 bases lay in between. The CDR3 has 15 residues. For the CDR3, the DNA is TGTGCCAGCAGTTACCTCGGGCCCCGGACGGAAGAGCAGTACTTC. Translation gives CASSYLGPRTEEQYF.

This clonotype came up a few times. This rearrangement joins TRBV3-1 to TRBJ2-2; unclear D gene. The V gene's germline CDR1 is LGHDT and CDR2 YNNKEL (reference sequence). Trimming removed 3 bases at V and 4 bases at J, with 9 bases between. This CDR3 has 14 amino acids. The CDR3: CASSHPSGTGELFF. The CDR3 DNA follows: TGTGCCAGCAGCCACCCGTCTGGCACCGGGGAGCTGTTTTTT.

This clonotype came up many times. A junction end diverges from the germline sequence, so it may reflect a read error. The rearrangement joins TRBV3-1 to TRBJ1-2; no firm D call. Looked up from germline, CDR1 is LGHDT and CDR2 is YNNKEL (reference sequence). The CDR3 spans 12 residues. CDR3 DNA: TGCGCCAGCAGCCAAGATACATATGGCTACACCTTC. Translating it yields CASSQDTYGYTF.

The V gene is TRBV7-9, the J gene TRBJ2-1; the match to TRBD2 covers 7 bases. J gave up 10 bases and V 8 bases, and 23 bases lay outside the gene matches. The CDR3 sequence is 17 residues long. Germline V CDR1 and CDR2: SEHNR, FQNEAQ (reference sequence). The CDR3 region is CASSRPPSGTTMGEQFF. As DNA, the CDR3 is TGTGCCAGCTCTCGGCCCCCTAGCGGCACTACAATGGGGGAGCAGTTCTTC.

This clonotype was observed a few times. This chain links TRBV6-1 with TRBJ2-7, with TRBD2 as a possible D gene (6 bases). Germline V gene data show CDR1 as MNHNS and CDR2 as SASEGT. This CDR3 is 14 amino acids long. Between the trimmed V and J ends, which lost 6 bases and 0 bases, there was a span of 12 bases. The CDR3 loop is CASRTRDFSYEQYF. Here the CDR3 DNA reads TGTGCCAGCAGAACCCGGGACTTCTCCTACGAGCAGTACTTC.

V is TRBV5-1 and J is TRBJ2-7, with 11 bases aligning to TRBD2. Looked up from germline, CDR1 is SGHRS and CDR2 is YFSETQ. This CDR3 region has 16 residues. V was pared by 4 bases and J by 5 bases, with 11 bases of the junction left unmatched. CDR3 DNA: TGCGCCAGCAGCCCCACGATAGCGGGAGGGCGAAACGAGCAGTACTTC. Translating it yields CASSPTIAGGRNEQYF. Combining the CDR3 with reference TRBV5-1 and TRBJ2-7 gives the whole variable domain KAGVTQTPRYLIKTRGQQVTLSCSPISGHRSVSWYQQTPGQGLQFLFEYFSETQRNKGNFPGRFSGRQFSNSRSEMNVSTLELGDSALYLCASSPTIAGGRNEQYFGPGTRLTVT.

This clonotype was counted only a few times. The gene calls are TRBV30 and TRBJ1-4; perhaps TRBD1 as D (6 bases). The CDR3 sequence is 13 residues long. Germline V gene sequence: CDR1 GTSNPN, CDR2 SVGIG (reference sequence). In DNA form, the CDR3 reads TGTGCGCAACAGGGTGGGGGTAATGAAAAACTGTTTTTT. Encoded protein: CAQQGGGNEKLFF.

The chain uses TRBV4-2 and TRBJ2-7, with D unresolved. CDR1 and CDR2 (germline): LGHNA, YNFKEQ. V was trimmed by 5 bases and J by 7 bases, leaving 15 bases between them. The CDR3 consists of 13 residues. The CDR3 region has the DNA TGTGCCAGCAGCAAAGCCGTAGCTGGGGAGCAGTACTTC. This encodes CASSKAVAGEQYF.

The chain recombines TRBV6-1 with TRBJ2-1; 8 bases are shared with TRBD2. This CDR3 has 14 residues. In germline, CDR1 is MNHNS, CDR2 SASEGT. V shed 6 bases, J shed 10 bases, and the junction held 11 bases outside the gene matches. CDR3 DNA sequence: TGTGCCAGCAGCCCGGGACTAGTTCCCGCGGAGCAGTTCTTC. Its protein product is CASSPGLVPAEQFF.

The chain carries TRBV20-1 and TRBJ1-2; TRBD1 might be the D (5 bases). The ends were cut back, 5 bases at V and 1 base at J, with 17 bases in the middle. This CDR3 region has 15 residues. The germline V gene encodes CDR1 DFQATT and CDR2 SNEGSKA (reference sequence). CDR3 in DNA: TGCAGTGCTCCCGTCCGGGAAGACAGTAACTATGGCTACACCTTC. Protein: CSAPVREDSNYGYTF.

In this sample, this clonotype turned up many times. The rearrangement joins TRBV3-1 to TRBJ1-3; D gene unclear. V gave up 1 base and J gave up 4 bases, with 2 bases separating them. From germline, CDR1 is LGHDT and CDR2 YNNKEL (reference sequence). The CDR3 spans 12 residues. The CDR3 is CASSQGGNTIYF. For the CDR3, the DNA is TGTGCCAGCAGCCAAGGGGGAAACACCATATATTTT.

This chain joins TRBV27 and TRBJ2-2; D gene uncertain. Per germline, CDR1 MNHEY and CDR2 SMNVEV (reference sequence). CDR3 length: 12 amino acids. The V and J ends lost 5 bases and 4 bases respectively, with 5 bases between them. The CDR3 protein is CASSASTGELFF. The CDR3 DNA is TGTGCCAGCAGTGCGAGCACCGGGGAGCTGTTTTTT.

This clonotype has ten or more counts. The rearrangement joins TRBV6-1 to TRBJ2-5, with TRBD1 identical over 7 bases. Germline V gene lookup returns CDR1 MNHNS and CDR2 SASEGT. The CDR3 runs to 15 residues. The V and J ends lost 3 bases and 3 bases, in that order; junction bases with no gene match: 7. The CDR3 here is CASSETGLSEETQYF. CDR3 DNA: TGTGCCAGCAGTGAGACAGGGCTCTCTGAAGAGACCCAGTACTTC.

This clonotype was picked up many times. CDR3 sequence (DNA): TGTGCCAGCAGTTATTCGGACAGCCAAGAGACCCAGTACTTC. Its protein product is CASSYSDSQETQYF. V usage is TRBV28 and J usage is TRBJ2-5; maybe TRBD1 (6 bases). Germline V gene sequence: CDR1 MDHEN, CDR2 SYDVKM. Trimming removed 4 bases from V and 1 base from J, with 10 bases in between. This CDR3 has 14 amino acids. Looking up the rest from reference TRBV28 and TRBJ2-5 gives the full variable domain: DVKVTQSSRYLVKRTGEKVFLECVQDMDHENMFWYRQDPGLGLRLIYFSYDVKMKEKGDIPEGYSVSREKKERFSLILESASTNQTSMYLCASSYSDSQETQYFGPGTRLLVL.